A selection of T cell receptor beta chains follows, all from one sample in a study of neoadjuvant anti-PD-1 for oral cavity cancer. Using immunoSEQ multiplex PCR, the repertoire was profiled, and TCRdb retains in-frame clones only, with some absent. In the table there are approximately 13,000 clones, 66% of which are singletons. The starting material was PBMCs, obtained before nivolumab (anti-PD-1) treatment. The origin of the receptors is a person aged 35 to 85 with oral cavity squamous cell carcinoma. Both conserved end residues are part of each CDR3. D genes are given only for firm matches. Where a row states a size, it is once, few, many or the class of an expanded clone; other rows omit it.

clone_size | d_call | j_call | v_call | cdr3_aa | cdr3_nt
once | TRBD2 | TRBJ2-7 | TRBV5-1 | CASSLLAGTSSLYEQYF | TGCGCCAGCAGCCTACTAGCAGGGACTAGCTCTTTATACGAGCAGTACTTC
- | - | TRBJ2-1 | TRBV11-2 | CASTNSGSGSYNEQFF | TGTGCCAGCACCAATTCAGGGTCAGGTTCCTACAATGAGCAGTTCTTC
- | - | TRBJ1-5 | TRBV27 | CASSLLTPGGNQPQHF | TGTGCCAGCAGTTTACTGACCCCCGGGGGCAATCAGCCCCAGCATTTT
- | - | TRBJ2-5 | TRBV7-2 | CASSLGLGGETQYF | TGTGCCAGCAGCTTAGGATTGGGGGGCGAGACCCAGTACTTC
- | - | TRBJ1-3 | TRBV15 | CATSRDMGSGNTIYF | TGTGCCACCAGCAGAGATATGGGCTCTGGAAACACCATATATTTT
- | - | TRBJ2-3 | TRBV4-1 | CASSQDLRRGDTQYF | TGCGCCAGCAGCCAAGATCTGAGGAGGGGAGATACGCAGTATTTT
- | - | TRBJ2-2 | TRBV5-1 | CASSLAGRSNTGELFF | TGCGCCAGCAGCTTGGCCGGCAGGTCGAACACCGGGGAGCTGTTTTTT
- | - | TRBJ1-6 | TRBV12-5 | CASGWNSPLHF | TGTGCTAGTGGTTGGAATTCACCCCTCCACTTT
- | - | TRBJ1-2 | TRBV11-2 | CASSLGIYGYTF | TGTGCCAGCAGCTTAGGGATCTATGGCTACACCTTC
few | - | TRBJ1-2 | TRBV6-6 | CASSRRGGDYGYTF | TGTGCCAGCAGCCGGAGGGGGGGTGACTATGGCTACACCTTC
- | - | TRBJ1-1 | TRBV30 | CAWRGQGGPAFF | TGTGCCTGGAGAGGCCAGGGTGGACCAGCTTTCTTT
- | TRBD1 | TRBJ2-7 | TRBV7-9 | CASSLAGGQGNSYEQYF | TGTGCCAGCAGCTTAGCGGGCGGACAGGGGAACTCCTACGAGCAGTACTTC
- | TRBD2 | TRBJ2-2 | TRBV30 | CAWSGLADAGELFF | TGTGCCTGGAGTGGTCTAGCGGACGCCGGGGAGCTGTTTTTT
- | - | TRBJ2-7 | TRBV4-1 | CASSLYRGGADEQYF | TGCGCCAGCAGCCTCTATCGGGGCGGGGCCGACGAGCAGTACTTC
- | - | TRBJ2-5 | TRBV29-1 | CSATRGNQETQYF | TGCAGCGCCACACGGGGGAACCAAGAGACCCAGTACTTC